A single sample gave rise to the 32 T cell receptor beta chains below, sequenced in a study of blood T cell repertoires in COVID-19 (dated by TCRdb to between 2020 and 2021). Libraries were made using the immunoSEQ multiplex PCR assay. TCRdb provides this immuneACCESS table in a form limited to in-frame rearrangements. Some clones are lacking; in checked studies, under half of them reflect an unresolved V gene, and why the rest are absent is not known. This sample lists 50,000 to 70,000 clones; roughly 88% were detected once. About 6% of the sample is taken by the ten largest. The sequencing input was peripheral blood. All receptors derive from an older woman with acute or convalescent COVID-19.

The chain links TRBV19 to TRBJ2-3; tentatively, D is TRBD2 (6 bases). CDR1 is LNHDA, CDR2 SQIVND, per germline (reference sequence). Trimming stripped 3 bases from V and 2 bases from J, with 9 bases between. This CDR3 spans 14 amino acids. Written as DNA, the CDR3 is TGTGCCAGTAGTATGGGGGGTTTCACAGATACGCAGTATTTT. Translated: CASSMGGFTDTQYF. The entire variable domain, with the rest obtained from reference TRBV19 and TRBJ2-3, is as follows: DGGITQSPKYLFRKEGQNVTLSCEQNLNHDAMYWYRQDPGQGLRLIYYSQIVNDFQKGDIAEGYSVSREKKESFPLTVTSAQKNPTAFYLCASSMGGFTDTQYFGPGTRLTVL.

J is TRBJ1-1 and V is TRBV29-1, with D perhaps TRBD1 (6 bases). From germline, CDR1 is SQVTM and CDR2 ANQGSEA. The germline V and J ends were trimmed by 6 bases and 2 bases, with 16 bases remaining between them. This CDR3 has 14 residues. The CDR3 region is CSVGDTRVNTEAFF. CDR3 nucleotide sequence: TGCAGCGTGGGGGACACCCGCGTTAACACTGAAGCTTTCTTT.

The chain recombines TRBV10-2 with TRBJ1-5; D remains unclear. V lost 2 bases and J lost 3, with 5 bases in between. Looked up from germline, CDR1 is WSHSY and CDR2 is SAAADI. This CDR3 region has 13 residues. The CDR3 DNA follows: TGCGCCAGCAGTGAGCAGGTCAATCAGCCCCAGCATTTT. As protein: CASSEQVNQPQHF.

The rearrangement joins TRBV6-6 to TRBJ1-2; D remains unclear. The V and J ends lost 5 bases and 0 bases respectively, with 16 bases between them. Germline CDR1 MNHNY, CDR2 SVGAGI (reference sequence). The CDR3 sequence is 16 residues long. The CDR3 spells CASSPGGVGANYGYTF. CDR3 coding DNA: TGTGCCAGCAGTCCCGGCGGGGTCGGGGCTAACTATGGCTACACCTTC.

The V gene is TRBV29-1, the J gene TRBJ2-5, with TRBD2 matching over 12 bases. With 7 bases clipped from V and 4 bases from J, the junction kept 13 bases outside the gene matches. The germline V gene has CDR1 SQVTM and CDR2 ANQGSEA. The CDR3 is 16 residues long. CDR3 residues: CSARGPSGGASETQYF. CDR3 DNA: TGCAGCGCCCGTGGGCCTAGCGGGGGGGCCTCAGAGACCCAGTACTTC. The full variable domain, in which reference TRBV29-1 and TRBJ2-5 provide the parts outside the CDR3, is SAVISQKPSRDICQRGTSLTIQCQVDSQVTMMFWYRQQPGQSLTLIATANQGSEATYESGFVIDKFPISRPNLTFSTLTVSNMSPEDSSIYLCSARGPSGGASETQYFGPGTRLLVL.

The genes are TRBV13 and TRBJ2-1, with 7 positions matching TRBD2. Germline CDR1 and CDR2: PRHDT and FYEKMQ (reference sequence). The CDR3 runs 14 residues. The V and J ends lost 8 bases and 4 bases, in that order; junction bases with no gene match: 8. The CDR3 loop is CASGATLAYNEQFF. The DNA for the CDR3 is TGTGCCAGCGGAGCAACACTAGCGTACAATGAGCAGTTCTTC.

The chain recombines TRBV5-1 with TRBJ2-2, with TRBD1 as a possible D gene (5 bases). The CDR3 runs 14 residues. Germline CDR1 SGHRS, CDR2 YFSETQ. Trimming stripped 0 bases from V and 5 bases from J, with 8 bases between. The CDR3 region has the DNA TGCGCCAGCAGCTTGGCCAGGGAAACCGGGGAGCTGTTTTTT. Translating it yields CASSLARETGELFF.

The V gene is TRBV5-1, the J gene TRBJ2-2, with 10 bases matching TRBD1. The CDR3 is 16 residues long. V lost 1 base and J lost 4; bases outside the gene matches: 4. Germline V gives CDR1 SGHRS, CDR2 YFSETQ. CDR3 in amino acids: CASSLLDRGRTGELFF. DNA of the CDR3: TGCGCCAGCAGCTTGCTCGACAGGGGGCGCACCGGGGAGCTGTTTTTT.

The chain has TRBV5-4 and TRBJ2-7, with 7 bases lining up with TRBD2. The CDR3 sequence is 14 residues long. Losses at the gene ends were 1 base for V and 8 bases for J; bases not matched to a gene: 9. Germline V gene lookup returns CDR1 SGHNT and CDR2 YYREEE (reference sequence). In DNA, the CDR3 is TGTGCCAGCAGCTTGCTAAGCGGGGCGGAGAAGCAGTACTTC. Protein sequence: CASSLLSGAEKQYF.

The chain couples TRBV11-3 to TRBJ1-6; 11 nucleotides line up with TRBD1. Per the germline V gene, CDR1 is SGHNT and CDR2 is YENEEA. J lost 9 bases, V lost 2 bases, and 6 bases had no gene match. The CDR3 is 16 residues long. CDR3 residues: CASSLRSGQGASPLHF. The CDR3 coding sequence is TGTGCCAGCAGCTTAAGAAGCGGACAGGGGGCTTCACCCCTCCACTTT.

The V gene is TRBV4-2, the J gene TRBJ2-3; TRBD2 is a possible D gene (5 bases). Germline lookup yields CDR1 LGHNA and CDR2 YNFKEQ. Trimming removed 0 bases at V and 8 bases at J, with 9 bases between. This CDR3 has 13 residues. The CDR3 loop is CASSQDKDSTQYF. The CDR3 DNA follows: TGTGCCAGCAGCCAAGATAAGGACTCTACGCAGTATTTT.

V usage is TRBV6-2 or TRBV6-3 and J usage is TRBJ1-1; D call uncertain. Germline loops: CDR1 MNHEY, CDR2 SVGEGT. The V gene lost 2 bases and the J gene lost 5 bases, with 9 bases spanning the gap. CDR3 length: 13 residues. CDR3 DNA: TGTGCCAGCAGTTACGCGGTCCTTACTGAAGCTTTCTTT. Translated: CASSYAVLTEAFF.

This CDR3 is CASSPPFTGGADTQYF. The CDR3 DNA reads as TGTGCCAGCTCACCACCTTTCACAGGGGGGGCAGATACGCAGTATTTT. The V call is TRBV18, the J call TRBJ2-3; perhaps TRBD1 as D (8 bases). In germline, CDR1 is KGHSH, CDR2 LQKENI. Trimming removed 0 bases from V and 4 bases from J, with 14 bases in between. The length of the CDR3 is 16 residues. Full variable domain (outside the CDR3, taken from reference TRBV18 and TRBJ2-3): NAGVMQNPRHLVRRRGQEARLRCSPMKGHSHVYWYRQLPEEGLKFMVYLQKENIIDESGMPKERFSAEFPKEGPSILRIQQVVRGDSAAYFCASSPPFTGGADTQYFGPGTRLTVL.

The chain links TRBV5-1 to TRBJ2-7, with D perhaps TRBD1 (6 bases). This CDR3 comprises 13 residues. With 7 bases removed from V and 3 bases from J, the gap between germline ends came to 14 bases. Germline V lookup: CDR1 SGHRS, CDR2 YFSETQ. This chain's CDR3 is CASSDQGIYEQYF. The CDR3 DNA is TGCGCCAGCTCGGATCAGGGGATCTACGAGCAGTACTTC.

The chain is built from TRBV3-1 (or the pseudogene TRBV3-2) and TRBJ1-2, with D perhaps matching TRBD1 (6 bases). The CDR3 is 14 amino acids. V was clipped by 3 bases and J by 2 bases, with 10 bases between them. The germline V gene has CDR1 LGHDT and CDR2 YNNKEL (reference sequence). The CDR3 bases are TGTGCCAGCAGCCAGCCCGGGACAAACTATGGCTACACCTTC. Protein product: CASSQPGTNYGYTF.

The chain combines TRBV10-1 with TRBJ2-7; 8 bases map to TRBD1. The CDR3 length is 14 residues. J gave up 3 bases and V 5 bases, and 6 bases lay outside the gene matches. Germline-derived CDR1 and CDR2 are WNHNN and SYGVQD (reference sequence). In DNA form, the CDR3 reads TGCGCCAGCAGTCAGGGTACAGGGGGCTACGAGCAGTACTTC. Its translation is CASSQGTGGYEQYF.

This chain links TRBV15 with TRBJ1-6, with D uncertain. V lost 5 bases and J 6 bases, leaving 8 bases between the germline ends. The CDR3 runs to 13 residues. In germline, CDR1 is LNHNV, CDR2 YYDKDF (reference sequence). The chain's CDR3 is CATSVAVNSPLHF. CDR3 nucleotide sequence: TGTGCCACCAGCGTGGCAGTTAATTCACCCCTCCACTTT.

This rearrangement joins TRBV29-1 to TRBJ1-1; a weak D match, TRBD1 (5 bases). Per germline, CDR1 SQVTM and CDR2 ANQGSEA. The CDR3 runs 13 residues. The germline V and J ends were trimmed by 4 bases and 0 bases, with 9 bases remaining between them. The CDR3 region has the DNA TGCAGCGTTGTAAGGACAATGAACACTGAAGCTTTCTTT. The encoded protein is CSVVRTMNTEAFF.

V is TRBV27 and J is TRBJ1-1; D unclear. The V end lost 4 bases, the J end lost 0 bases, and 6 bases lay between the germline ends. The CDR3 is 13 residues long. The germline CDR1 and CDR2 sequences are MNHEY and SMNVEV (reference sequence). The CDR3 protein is CASSYGMNTEAFF. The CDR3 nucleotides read TGTGCCAGCAGTTACGGGATGAACACTGAAGCTTTCTTT.

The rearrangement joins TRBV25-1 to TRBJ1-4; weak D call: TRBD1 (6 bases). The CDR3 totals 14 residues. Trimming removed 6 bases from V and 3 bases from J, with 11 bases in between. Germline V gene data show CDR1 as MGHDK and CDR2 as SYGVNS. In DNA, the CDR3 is TGTGCCAGCAGAAGGGGGACGGCTAATGAAAAACTGTTTTTT. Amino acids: CASRRGTANEKLFF.

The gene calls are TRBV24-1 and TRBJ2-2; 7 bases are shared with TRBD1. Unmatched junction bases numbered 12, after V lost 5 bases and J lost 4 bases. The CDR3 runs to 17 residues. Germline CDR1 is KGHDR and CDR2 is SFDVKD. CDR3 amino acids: CATSAARKAGGTGELFF. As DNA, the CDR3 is TGTGCCACCAGTGCCGCAAGGAAGGCAGGGGGCACCGGGGAGCTGTTTTTT.

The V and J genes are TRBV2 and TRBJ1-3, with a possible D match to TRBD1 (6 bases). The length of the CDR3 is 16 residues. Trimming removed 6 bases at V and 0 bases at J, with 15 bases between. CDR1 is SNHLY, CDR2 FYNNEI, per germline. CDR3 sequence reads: CASRGFTGSSGNTIYF. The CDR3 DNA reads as TGTGCCAGCAGAGGGTTCACAGGGAGCTCTGGAAACACCATATATTTT. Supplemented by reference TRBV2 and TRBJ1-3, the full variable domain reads EPEVTQTPSHQVTQMGQEVILRCVPISNHLYFYWYRQILGQKVEFLVSFYNNEISEKSEIFDDQFSVERPDGSNFTLKIRSTKLEDSAMYFCASRGFTGSSGNTIYFGEGSWLTVV.

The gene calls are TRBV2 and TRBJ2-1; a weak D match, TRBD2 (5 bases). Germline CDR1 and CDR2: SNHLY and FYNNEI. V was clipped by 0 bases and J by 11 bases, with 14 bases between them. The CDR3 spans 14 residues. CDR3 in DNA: TGTGCCAGCAGTGAAGCGGCGGGCGGATCTAAGCAGTTCTTC. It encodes CASSEAAGGSKQFF.

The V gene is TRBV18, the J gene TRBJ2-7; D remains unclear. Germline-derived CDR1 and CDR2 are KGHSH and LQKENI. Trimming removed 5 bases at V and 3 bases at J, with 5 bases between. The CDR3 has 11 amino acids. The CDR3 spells CASSNYYEQYF. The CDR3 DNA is TGTGCCAGCTCAAACTACTACGAGCAGTACTTC.

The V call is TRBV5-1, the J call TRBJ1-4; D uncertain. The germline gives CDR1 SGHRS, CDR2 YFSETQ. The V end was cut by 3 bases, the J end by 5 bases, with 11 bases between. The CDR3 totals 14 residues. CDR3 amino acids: CASSSGSGNEKLFF. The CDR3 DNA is TGCGCCAGCAGCTCAGGTAGCGGGAATGAAAAACTGTTTTTT.

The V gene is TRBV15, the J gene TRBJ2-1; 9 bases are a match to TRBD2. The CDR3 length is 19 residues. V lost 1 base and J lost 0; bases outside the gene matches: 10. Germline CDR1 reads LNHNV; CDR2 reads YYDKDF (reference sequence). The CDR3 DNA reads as TGTGCCACCAGCAGAGTCGGGACTAGCAGGTCGAGCTCCTACAATGAGCAGTTCTTC. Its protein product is CATSRVGTSRSSSYNEQFF.

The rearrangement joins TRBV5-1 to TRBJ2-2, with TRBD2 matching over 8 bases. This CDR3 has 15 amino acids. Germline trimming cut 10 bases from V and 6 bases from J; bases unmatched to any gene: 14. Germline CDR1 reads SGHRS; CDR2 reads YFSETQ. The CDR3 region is CAPRRRGGDPGELFF. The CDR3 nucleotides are TGCGCCCCCCGCCGACGGGGGGGCGATCCCGGGGAGCTGTTTTTT.

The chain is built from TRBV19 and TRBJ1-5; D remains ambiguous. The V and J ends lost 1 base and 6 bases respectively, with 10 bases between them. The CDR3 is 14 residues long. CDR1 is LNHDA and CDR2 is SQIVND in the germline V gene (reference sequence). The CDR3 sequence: CASSIGWFGQPQHF. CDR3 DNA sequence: TGTGCCAGTAGTATAGGGTGGTTCGGTCAGCCCCAGCATTTT.

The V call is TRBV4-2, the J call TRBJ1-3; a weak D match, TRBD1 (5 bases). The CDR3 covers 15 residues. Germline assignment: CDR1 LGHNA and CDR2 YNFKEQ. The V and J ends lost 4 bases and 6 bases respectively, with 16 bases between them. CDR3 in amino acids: CASSPGAVEVNTIYF. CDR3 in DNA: TGTGCCAGCAGCCCTGGGGCGGTGGAAGTAAACACCATATATTTT.

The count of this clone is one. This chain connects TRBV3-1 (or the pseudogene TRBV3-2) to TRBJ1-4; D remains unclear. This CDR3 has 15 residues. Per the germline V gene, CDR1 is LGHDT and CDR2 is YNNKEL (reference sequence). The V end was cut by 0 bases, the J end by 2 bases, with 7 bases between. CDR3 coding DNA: TGTGCCAGCAGCCAAGAGAGGCTGACTAATGAAAAACTGTTTTTT. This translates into CASSQERLTNEKLFF.

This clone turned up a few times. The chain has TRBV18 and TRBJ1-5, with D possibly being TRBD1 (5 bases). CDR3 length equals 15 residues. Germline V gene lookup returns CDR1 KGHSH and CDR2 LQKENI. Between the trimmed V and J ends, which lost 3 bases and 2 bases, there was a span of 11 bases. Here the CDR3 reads CASSPDIQGNQPQHF. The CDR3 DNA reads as TGTGCCAGCTCACCGGACATCCAGGGCAATCAGCCCCAGCATTTT.

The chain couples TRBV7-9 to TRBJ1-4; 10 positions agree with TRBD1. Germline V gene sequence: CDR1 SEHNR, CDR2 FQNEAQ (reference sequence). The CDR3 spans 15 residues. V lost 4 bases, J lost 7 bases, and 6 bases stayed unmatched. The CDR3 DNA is TGTGCCAGCAGCTCTCCGGGACAGGGGATTGAAAAACTGTTTTTT. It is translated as CASSSPGQGIEKLFF.